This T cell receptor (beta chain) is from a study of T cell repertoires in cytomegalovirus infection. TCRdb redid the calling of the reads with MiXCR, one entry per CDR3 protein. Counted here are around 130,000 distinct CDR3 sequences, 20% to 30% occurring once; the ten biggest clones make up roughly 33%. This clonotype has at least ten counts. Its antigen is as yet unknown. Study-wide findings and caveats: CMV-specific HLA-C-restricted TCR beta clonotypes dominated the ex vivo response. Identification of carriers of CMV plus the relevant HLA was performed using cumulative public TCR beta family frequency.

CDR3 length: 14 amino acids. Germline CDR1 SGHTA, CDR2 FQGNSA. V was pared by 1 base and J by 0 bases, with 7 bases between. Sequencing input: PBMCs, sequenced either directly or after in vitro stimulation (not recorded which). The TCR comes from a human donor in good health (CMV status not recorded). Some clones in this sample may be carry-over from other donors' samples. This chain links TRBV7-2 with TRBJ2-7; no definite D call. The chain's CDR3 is CASSLVLDSYEQYF. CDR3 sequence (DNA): TGTGCCAGCAGCTTAGTCCTAGACTCCTACGAGCAGTACTTC. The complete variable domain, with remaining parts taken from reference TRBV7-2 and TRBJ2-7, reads GAGVSQSPSNKVTEKGKDVELRCDPISGHTALYWYRQSLGQGLEFLIYFQGNSAPDKSGLPSDRFSAERTGGSVSTLTIQRTQQEDSAVYLCASSLVLDSYEQYFGPGTRLTVT.